The rows below give T cell receptor beta chains drawn from one sample of a study of T cell repertoires in ileal Crohn's disease. Profiled with immunoSEQ multiplex PCR; TCRdb holds only in-frame clones, not every one. This table holds under 35,000 clones, 80% found once. Sequences were obtained from ileal tissue. The receptor source for this set is an adult with Crohn's disease. CDR3s include the opening cysteine and the closing phenylalanine or tryptophan. A D gene is named only where the DNA matches it firmly.

j_call cdr3_length v_call d_call cdr3_nt cdr3_aa
TRBJ2-7 12 TRBV14 - TGTGCCAGCAGTCCAACAGGGTACGAGCAGTACTTC CASSPTGYEQYF
TRBJ2-2 14 TRBV9 TRBD1 TGTGCCAGCAGCGGACAGGGGAACACCGGGGAGCTGTTTTTT CASSGQGNTGELFF
TRBJ1-2 15 TRBV27 - TGTGCCAGCCGAGAGACTGGGGGGTCAGGGTATGGCTACACCTTC CASRETGGSGYGYTF
TRBJ1-1 18 TRBV9 - TGTGCCAGCAGCGTAGCTGGGGGGGGTGAGGTGATGAACACTGAAGCTTTCTTT CASSVAGGGEVMNTEAFF
TRBJ2-3 15 TRBV29-1 TRBD1 TGCAGCGGAGGAGAACAGGGGTATCGTGGAGATACGCAGTATTTT CSGGEQGYRGDTQYF
TRBJ2-3 15 TRBV11-3 - TGTGCCAGCAGCCCGGGGGGCAGCGTGACAGATACGCAGTATTTT CASSPGGSVTDTQYF
TRBJ2-7 15 TRBV28 - TGTGCCAGCAGTTCAGGCCCTTACCAGGCCTACAAGCAGTACTTC CASSSGPYQAYKQYF
TRBJ2-2 16 TRBV30 - TGTGCCTGGAGGGTCTGGGGAGTAATCGGGACCGGGGAGCTGTTTTTT CAWRVWGVIGTGELFF
TRBJ1-2 12 TRBV5-8 - TGTGCCAGCAGCTCTTATGGACAGTCGGGGACCTTC CASSSYGQSGTF
TRBJ2-2 17 TRBV5-1 TRBD2 TGCGCCAGCAGCCAACAAACTAGCGGGGGGCTCACCGGGGAGCTGTTTTTT CASSQQTSGGLTGELFF
TRBJ1-2 15 TRBV19 - TGTGCCAGTAGTCCCGGGGAAAGGGTCGGCTATGGCTACACCTTC CASSPGERVGYGYTF